The 8 T cell receptor beta chains presented below share a single source sample, sequenced in a study of shared clonotypes between healthy human individuals (dated by TCRdb to 2020 to 2021). Library preparation was by the immunoSEQ multiplex PCR assay. The table comes from immuneACCESS by way of TCRdb, which keeps in-frame sequences with V and J called. Part of the clones is missing from these tables; in studies checked, under half for an unresolved V gene and the rest for unknown reasons. The sample yields over a million clones; about 96% were counted once. The ten largest clones capture roughly 1.2% of the sample. Sequencing input: naive CD4+ T cells sorted from blood. This specimen's cell subset or site label, per the study, means: CD45RA+ positively selected. These receptors were obtained from a man aged 25 to 40 in good health.

This clone showed up just once. V usage is TRBV28 and J usage is TRBJ2-3; 8 bases are shared with TRBD2. The germline CDR1 and CDR2 sequences are MDHEN and SYDVKM. CDR3 length: 18 residues. The trim removed 4 bases at V and 3 bases at J, leaving 15 bases unmatched. The CDR3 DNA reads TGTGCCAGCAGTTCCGAAGACCTCACTAGCGGAACAACAGATACGCAGTATTTT. Translated: CASSSEDLTSGTTDTQYF.

The chain joins TRBV2 to TRBJ2-7; 8 nucleotides line up with TRBD2. Trimming took 6 bases from V and 6 from J; bases not matched to a gene: 10. The CDR3 covers 14 residues. Germline CDR1 is SNHLY and CDR2 is FYNNEI. CDR3 residues: CASRWREVISEQYF. CDR3 nucleotide sequence: TGTGCCAGCAGGTGGCGGGAGGTTATTTCCGAGCAGTACTTC.

The V gene is TRBV19, the J gene TRBJ2-7; possible D gene TRBD2, 6 bases. Per germline, CDR1 LNHDA and CDR2 SQIVND (reference sequence). Trimming cost V 8 bases and J 7 bases, with 18 bases left between them. This CDR3 is built from 13 residues. CDR3 protein: CASRTGLYGEQYF. The CDR3 bases are TGTGCCAGTCGCACGGGACTCTACGGAGAGCAGTACTTC.

This chain uses TRBV7-8 with TRBJ2-3; a weak D match, TRBD1 (5 bases). V dropped 6 bases and J dropped 7 bases, with 23 bases sitting between them. The CDR3 consists of 16 residues. The germline CDR1 and CDR2 sequences are SGHVS and FQNEAQ. The CDR3 spells CASSFDGHTGPNTQYF. Here the CDR3 DNA reads TGTGCCAGCAGTTTCGACGGACACACCGGACCGAATACGCAGTATTTT.

V gene TRBV5-1 combines with J gene TRBJ2-7; TRBD2 agrees at 10 bases. V shed 2 bases, J shed 2 bases, and the junction held 4 bases outside the gene matches. CDR3 length equals 15 residues. Germline loops: CDR1 SGHRS, CDR2 YFSETQ. CDR3 DNA: TGCGCCAGCAGCTTCCTAGCGGGAGAAGCCTACGAGCAGTACTTC. Protein: CASSFLAGEAYEQYF.

The chain joins TRBV19 to TRBJ1-2; 10 bases fit TRBD1. Germline loops: CDR1 LNHDA, CDR2 SQIVND (reference sequence). V lost 6 bases and J lost 7; bases outside the gene matches: 8. The CDR3 totals 14 residues. The CDR3 DNA follows: TGTGCCAGTAGCGACAGGGGGCGAGGCGGTGGCTACACCTTC. This translates into CASSDRGRGGGYTF.

This clone was picked up one time. The chain uses TRBV5-1 and TRBJ2-1; 11 nucleotides agree with TRBD2. Per the germline V gene, CDR1 is SGHRS and CDR2 is YFSETQ. This CDR3 has 17 amino acids. With 4 bases clipped from V and 10 bases from J, the junction kept 16 bases outside the gene matches. CDR3 amino acids: CASSPLIAGGAAGEQFF. The CDR3 DNA follows: TGCGCCAGCAGCCCATTGATAGCGGGAGGGGCGGCGGGGGAGCAGTTCTTC.

Comment on this clone: This sample also contains other DNA sequences that code for the same CDR3. V and J are TRBV5-1 and TRBJ2-5, with D unresolved. The germline V and J ends were trimmed by 0 bases and 4 bases, with 7 bases remaining between them. The CDR3 contains 13 residues. CDR1 is SGHRS and CDR2 is YFSETQ in the germline V gene. CDR3 residues: CASSLGTGETQYF. For the CDR3, the DNA is TGCGCCAGCAGCTTGGGGACGGGAGAGACCCAGTACTTC.